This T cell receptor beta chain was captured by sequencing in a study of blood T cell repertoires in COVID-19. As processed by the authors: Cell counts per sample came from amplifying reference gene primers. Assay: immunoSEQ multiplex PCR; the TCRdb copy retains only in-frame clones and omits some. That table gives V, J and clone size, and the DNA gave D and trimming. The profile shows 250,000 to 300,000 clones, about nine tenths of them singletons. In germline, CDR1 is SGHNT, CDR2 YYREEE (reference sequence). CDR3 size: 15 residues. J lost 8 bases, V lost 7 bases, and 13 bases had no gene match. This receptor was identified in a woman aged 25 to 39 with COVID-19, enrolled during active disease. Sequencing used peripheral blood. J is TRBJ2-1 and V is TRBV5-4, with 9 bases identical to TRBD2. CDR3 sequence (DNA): TGTGCCAGCCAATCGGGGCGGGGGGGGAGTTATGAGCAGTTCTTC. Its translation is CASQSGRGGSYEQFF. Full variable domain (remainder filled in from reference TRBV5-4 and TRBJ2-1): ETGVTQSPTHLIKTRGQQVTLRCSSQSGHNTVSWYQQALGQGPQFIFQYYREEENGRGNFPPRFSGLQFPNYSSELNVNALELDDSALYLCASQSGRGGSYEQFFGPGTRLTVL.